The rows below give T cell receptor beta chains drawn from one sample of a study of control samples from healthy donors and cancer patients. The assay was immunoSEQ multiplex PCR, and TCRdb's table has in-frame clones only and misses some. Of around 58,000 clones listed, 88% were seen once; the top ten hold around 3.8%. The sample consisted of blood. Receptors were obtained from a man aged 50-60 years in good health. Both conserved end residues are part of each CDR3. The D gene is left open where the match is weak. Part of the rows lack a size; the others show once, few, many or a class for expanded clones.

v_gene: TRBV10-1
j_gene: TRBJ1-4
abundance: .
d_gene: .
len: 13
CDR3nt: TGCGCCAGCAGTGACAGACCAGGGGAAAAACTGTTTTTT
CDR3aa: CASSDRPGEKLFF

v_gene: TRBV27
j_gene: TRBJ2-1
abundance: few
d_gene: .
len: 13
CDR3nt: TGTGCCAGCAGTTTATCCGGGAATCCAGGCAAGTTCTTC
CDR3aa: CASSLSGNPGKFF

v_gene: TRBV11-3
j_gene: TRBJ2-2
abundance: .
d_gene: TRBD2
len: 12
CDR3nt: TGTGCCAGCAGCTTAGGGACTAGCGGGAGCTTTTTT
CDR3aa: CASSLGTSGSFF

v_gene: TRBV7-3
j_gene: TRBJ1-1
abundance: once
d_gene: .
len: 13
CDR3nt: TGTGCCAGCAGCTTATCCGGAGACACTGAAGCTTTCTTT
CDR3aa: CASSLSGDTEAFF

v_gene: TRBV29-1
j_gene: TRBJ2-1
abundance: .
d_gene: TRBD2
len: 14
CDR3nt: TGCAGCGGCCTAGCGGCTACCGGCGTCAATGAGCAGTTCTTC
CDR3aa: CSGLAATGVNEQFF

v_gene: TRBV9
j_gene: TRBJ1-1
abundance: .
d_gene: .
len: 14
CDR3nt: TGTGCCAGCAGCGTAGGAGTTATGAACACTGAAGCTTTCTTT
CDR3aa: CASSVGVMNTEAFF

v_gene: TRBV7-6
j_gene: TRBJ1-6
abundance: .
d_gene: TRBD1
len: 17
CDR3nt: TGTGCCAGCAGCTTGAGGGGTCAGGGGGTCTATAATTCACCCCTCCACTTT
CDR3aa: CASSLRGQGVYNSPLHF

v_gene: TRBV14
j_gene: TRBJ1-2
abundance: .
d_gene: .
len: 14
CDR3nt: TGTGCCAGCAGCCGGGATGGTGCAGTCGAGGGCTACACCTTC
CDR3aa: CASSRDGAVEGYTF

v_gene: TRBV12-3/TRBV12-4
j_gene: TRBJ2-5
abundance: .
d_gene: .
len: 11
CDR3nt: TGTGCCAGCAGTTTTGAGGGGACCCAGTACTTC
CDR3aa: CASSFEGTQYF

v_gene: TRBV6-2/TRBV6-3
j_gene: TRBJ2-7
abundance: .
d_gene: TRBD1
len: 14
CDR3nt: TGTGCCAGCAGTAAGACAGGGGAGGCTGACGAGCAGTACTTC
CDR3aa: CASSKTGEADEQYF

v_gene: TRBV27
j_gene: TRBJ2-7
abundance: .
d_gene: .
len: 16
CDR3nt: TGTGCCAGCAGTTTATCGAATCTCGGCCAGACCTACGAGCAGTACTTC
CDR3aa: CASSLSNLGQTYEQYF

v_gene: TRBV3-1/TRBV3-2
j_gene: TRBJ2-2
abundance: .
d_gene: TRBD2
len: 18
CDR3nt: TGTGCCAGCAGCCAAGAGAGCCTAGCGGGAGATTGGATCGGGGAGCTGTTTTTT
CDR3aa: CASSQESLAGDWIGELFF

v_gene: TRBV14
j_gene: TRBJ2-1
abundance: .
d_gene: TRBD2
len: 12
CDR3nt: TGTGCCAGCAGCCTCACCGGGACTAGATCGTTCTTC
CDR3aa: CASSLTGTRSFF

v_gene: TRBV28
j_gene: TRBJ1-5
abundance: .
d_gene: .
len: 12
CDR3nt: TGTGCCAGCAGTTTTCAGGGTTCGCCCCAGCATTTT
CDR3aa: CASSFQGSPQHF

v_gene: TRBV24-1
j_gene: TRBJ1-1
abundance: .
d_gene: .
len: 14
CDR3nt: TGTGCCACCAGTGATTTGCGGGACCCGGAGAAAGCTTTCTTT
CDR3aa: CATSDLRDPEKAFF

v_gene: TRBV3-1/TRBV3-2
j_gene: TRBJ2-5
abundance: .
d_gene: .
len: 11
CDR3nt: TGTGCCAGCAGCTCCCTGTACGCCCAGTACTTC
CDR3aa: CASSSLYAQYF

v_gene: TRBV4-3
j_gene: TRBJ2-2
abundance: .
d_gene: TRBD2
len: 14
CDR3nt: TGCGCCAGCAGCCACCCTAGCGGGGGCGGGGAGCTGTTTTTT
CDR3aa: CASSHPSGGGELFF

v_gene: TRBV3-1/TRBV3-2
j_gene: TRBJ1-2
abundance: .
d_gene: .
len: 15
CDR3nt: TGTGCCAGCAGCCAACGGTGGCGCGCGTCCTATGGCTACACCTTC
CDR3aa: CASSQRWRASYGYTF

v_gene: TRBV24-1
j_gene: TRBJ2-1
abundance: once
d_gene: .
len: 14
CDR3nt: TGTGCCACCAGTGATCCGGGCCGCGTGGGAGAGCAGTTCTTC
CDR3aa: CATSDPGRVGEQFF

v_gene: TRBV2
j_gene: TRBJ2-1
abundance: .
d_gene: .
len: 14
CDR3nt: TGTGCCAGCAGTGAAACCGGACAGCGGGTGGAGCAGTTCTTC
CDR3aa: CASSETGQRVEQFF

v_gene: TRBV6-4
j_gene: TRBJ2-3
abundance: .
d_gene: TRBD2
len: 15
CDR3nt: TGTGCCAGCAGTGAGGCTAGCGGAAGCACAGATACGCAGTATTTT
CDR3aa: CASSEASGSTDTQYF

v_gene: TRBV6-5
j_gene: TRBJ1-5
abundance: .
d_gene: .
len: 13
CDR3nt: TGTGCCAGCATAAGGGACTGGAATCAGCCCCAGCATTTT
CDR3aa: CASIRDWNQPQHF